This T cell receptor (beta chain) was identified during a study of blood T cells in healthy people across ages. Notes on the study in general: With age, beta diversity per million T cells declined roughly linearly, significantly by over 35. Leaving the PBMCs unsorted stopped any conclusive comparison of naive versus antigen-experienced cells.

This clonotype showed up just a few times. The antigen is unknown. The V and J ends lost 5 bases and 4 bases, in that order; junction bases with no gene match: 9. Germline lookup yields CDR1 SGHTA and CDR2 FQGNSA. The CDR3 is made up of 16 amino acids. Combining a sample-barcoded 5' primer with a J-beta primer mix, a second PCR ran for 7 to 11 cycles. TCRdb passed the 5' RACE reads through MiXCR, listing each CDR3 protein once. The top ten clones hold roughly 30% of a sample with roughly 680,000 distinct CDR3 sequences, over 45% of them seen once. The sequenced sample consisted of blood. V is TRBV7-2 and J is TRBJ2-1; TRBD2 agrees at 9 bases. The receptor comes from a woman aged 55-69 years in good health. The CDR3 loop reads CASSILAGSGYNEQFF. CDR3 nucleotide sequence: TGTGCCAGCAGCATTCTAGCGGGATCGGGATACAATGAGCAGTTCTTC. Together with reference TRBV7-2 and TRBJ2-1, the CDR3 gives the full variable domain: GAGVSQSPSNKVTEKGKDVELRCDPISGHTALYWYRQSLGQGLEFLIYFQGNSAPDKSGLPSDRFSAERTGGSVSTLTIQRTQQEDSAVYLCASSILAGSGYNEQFFGPGTRLTVL.